In its sample, the clone carrying this T cell receptor (beta chain) was seen once. Antigen unknown. The source of the sample is a study of T cell responses to AZD1222 COVID-19 vaccine. The study, taken as a whole, reports: Only six AZD1222 recipients tested seropositive at baseline. Distributed over spike, vaccine-associated CD4 TCRs predominated at 160-218 and 743-854. Once two AZD1222 doses were given, Spike-specific TCR breadth and depth went up.

The CDR3 length is 15 residues. V dropped 2 bases and J dropped 8; count of bases not matched to a gene: 11. The germline CDR1 and CDR2 sequences are KGHSH and LQKENI. Repertoires were generated with immunoSEQ multiplex PCR, while TCRdb's copy carries only in-frame clones and drops some. Of tens of thousands of clones in the sample, roughly nine tenths were seen once. This rearrangement joins TRBV18 to TRBJ1-2; 7 bases are shared with TRBD1. The TCR sequence derives from an adult who received the AZD1222 COVID-19 vaccine. The sequencing used peripheral blood, collected 28 days after the second AZD1222 dose. This CDR3 is CASSPTVGGEEGYTF. The CDR3 DNA is TGTGCCAGCTCACCAACCGTAGGGGGCGAAGAAGGCTACACCTTC.